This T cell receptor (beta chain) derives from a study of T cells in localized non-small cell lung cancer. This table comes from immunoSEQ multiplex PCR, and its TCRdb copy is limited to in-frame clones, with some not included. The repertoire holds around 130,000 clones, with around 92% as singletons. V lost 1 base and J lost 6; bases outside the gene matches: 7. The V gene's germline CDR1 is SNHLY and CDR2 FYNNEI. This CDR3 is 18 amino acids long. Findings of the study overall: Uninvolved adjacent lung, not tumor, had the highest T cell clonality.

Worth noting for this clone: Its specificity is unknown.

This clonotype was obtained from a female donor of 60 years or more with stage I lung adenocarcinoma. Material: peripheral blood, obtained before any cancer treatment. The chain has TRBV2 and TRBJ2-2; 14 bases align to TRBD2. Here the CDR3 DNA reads TGTGCCAGCAGTGAAGGTCGGGGACTAGCGGGAGCGTCCGGGGAGCTGTTTTTT. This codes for CASSEGRGLAGASGELFF.